The T cell receptor beta chain under discussion was sequenced for a study of T cell repertoires in cytomegalovirus infection. Study summary: Recently described HLA-C-restricted plus well-studied HLA-B-restricted CMV epitopes were used. Findings of the study overall: HLA-C-restricted CMV clonotypes gave the most frequent clonotype in two of eight donors.

This clonotype was seen more than once but under ten times. Its specificity is not known. Germline-derived CDR1 and CDR2 are SEHNR and FQNEAQ (reference sequence). The CDR3 has 14 residues. Between the trimmed V and J ends, which lost 4 bases and 5 bases, there was a span of 11 bases. TCRdb re-called the reads with MiXCR, one entry per CDR3 protein. The repertoire has some 500,000 distinct CDR3 sequences, roughly 43% of them found once; the top ten carry around 48%. This sample comprised cultured PBMCs, obtained from culture after CMV antigen stimulation. This sequence joins TRBV7-9 and TRBJ2-2; D may be TRBD1 (6 bases). This TCR derives from a human donor in good health (CMV status not recorded). Some clones in this sample may be carry-over from other donors' samples. CDR3 DNA sequence: TGTGCCAGCAGCTCTACCCAGGGGACCGGGGAGCTGTTTTTT. It yields the protein CASSSTQGTGELFF.